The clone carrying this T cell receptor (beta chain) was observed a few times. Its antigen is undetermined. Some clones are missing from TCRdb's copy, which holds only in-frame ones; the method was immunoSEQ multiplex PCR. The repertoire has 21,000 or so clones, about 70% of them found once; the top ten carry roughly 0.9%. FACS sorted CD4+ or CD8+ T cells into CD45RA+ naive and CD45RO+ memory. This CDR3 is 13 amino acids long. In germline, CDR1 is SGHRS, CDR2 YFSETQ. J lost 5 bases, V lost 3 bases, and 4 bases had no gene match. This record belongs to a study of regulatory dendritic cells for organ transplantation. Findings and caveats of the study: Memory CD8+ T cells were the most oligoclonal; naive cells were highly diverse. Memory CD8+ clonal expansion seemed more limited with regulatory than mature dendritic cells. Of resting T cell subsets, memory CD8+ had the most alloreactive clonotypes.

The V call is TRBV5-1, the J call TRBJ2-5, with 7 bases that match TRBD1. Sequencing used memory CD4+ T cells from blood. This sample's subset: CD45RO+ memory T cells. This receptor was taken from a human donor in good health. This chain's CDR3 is CASSYQGEETQYF. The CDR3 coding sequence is TGCGCCAGCAGCTACCAGGGGGAGGAGACCCAGTACTTC.